This T cell receptor (beta chain) was recorded in a study of shared clonotypes between healthy human individuals. Study context: Ranging from 18 to 49 in age, donors were a couple of women and a few men.

CDR1 and CDR2 (germline): MNHEY, SMNVEV (reference sequence). V dropped 6 bases and J dropped 7; count of bases not matched to a gene: 14. This CDR3 has 16 residues. For each subset, genomic DNA was distributed in equal portions over several immunoSEQ plates. It was around 300 ng DNA, around 30,000 T cell genomes, that went into each replicate PCR of unsorted PBMC. Assay used: immunoSEQ multiplex PCR; TCRdb lists only in-frame clones, some missing. Of around 500,000 clones in the sample, about 79% are singletons; the top ten hold 13%. This chain connects TRBV27 to TRBJ1-2; TRBD1 agrees at 10 bases. This TCR was recovered from a woman aged 40 to 55 in good health. Some clones in this sample may be carry-over from other donors' samples. The specimen sequenced was PBMCs. Written as DNA, the CDR3 is TGTGCCAGCAGGGCTACCGGGACAGGGGTTTTCAGTGGCTACACCTTC. Amino acid sequence: CASRATGTGVFSGYTF.